The clone carrying this T cell receptor (beta chain) occurred many times. Its antigen is not known. This specimen belongs to a study of T-cell reconstitution after alpha-beta-depleted transplantation in children. General study results and limits: Recipient T cells and thymic progenitors that survived gave rise to the high TCRbeta diversity observed at day 60 in some patients. Reports say that about two months after transplant, the alpha-beta T cells came out of several hundred graft clones that had expanded.

During its preparation, the TCRbeta library received unique molecular identifiers. TCRdb independently ran MiXCR on the PCR reads; one entry per CDR3 protein. The data contain almost 500,000 distinct CDR3 sequences, over 9.5% of them singletons. The CDR3 is 14 residues long. Trimming removed 3 bases at V and 2 bases at J, with 11 bases between. Germline V lookup: CDR1 SQVTM, CDR2 ANQGSEA. The TCR originated in a child aged 2 to 15 with inherited bone marrow failure, due to receive a stem cell transplant. The chain is built from TRBV29-1 and TRBJ2-1, with no clear D. The material sequenced was PBMCs, taken before TCRalphabeta/CD19-depleted stem cell transplant. DNA of the CDR3: TGCAGCGTTGATGTGGTGGCCGCCTACAATGAGCAGTTCTTC. Its translation: CSVDVVAAYNEQFF.